The rows below give T cell receptor beta chains drawn from one sample of a study of identical twins. TCRdb redid the calling of the 5' RACE reads with MiXCR, one entry per CDR3 protein. The table includes about 220,000 distinct CDR3 sequences, about 7.5% detected once. This sample was shared with a second study, whose subject was yellow fever vaccine responses in identical twins.

The sequencing input was CD8+ T cells sorted from blood. The receptors come from a woman aged 18-30 years in good health. The conserved cysteine and the conserved F or W are not part of the CDR3 here.

V,CDR3
TRBV12-3/TRBV12-4,ASSVRMQETQY
TRBV25-1,ASSGVQGWSSLH
TRBV12-3/TRBV12-4,ASHQGRVSYNEQF
TRBV4-1,ASSQDPGGPWGSQPQH
TRBV7-8,ASSPTDGATSTDTQY
TRBV15,ATSRDGGGFLTYNEQF
TRBV5-1,ASRNLNEQF
TRBV3-1,ASSQKYEQY
TRBV25-1,ASSRGTPQETQY
TRBV4-1,ASSPPPGSSTYEQY
TRBV5-1,ASSLVSMSSYNEQF
TRBV4-1,ASSPRTGGGPDTQY
TRBV9,ASSVSGGDTGELF
TRBV9,ASSVPVAEANTGELF
TRBV20-1,SAMGRNYGYT
TRBV7-6,ASSPGTEPGELF
TRBV7-8,ASSPKTSGSTYEQY
TRBV28,ASSLTRIDTQY
TRBV7-9,ASSLDGRGPYNEQF
TRBV12-3/TRBV12-4,ASSTPTGGSDSPLH
TRBV5-6,ASILGFSGYNEQF
TRBV20-1,SARDLGALAGGSSTDTQY
TRBV6-1,ASSPWDRGSAGELF
TRBV28,ATHLGGLDTQY
TRBV20-1,SARDWAATPETQY
TRBV12-3/TRBV12-4,ASSPGPGGENEQF
TRBV6-5,ASSSLTDTGELF
TRBV4-1,ASSQIRGTLDPDNEQF
TRBV20-1,SARETEVSTEAF
TRBV15,ATSREKSYEQY
TRBV20-1,SARDWIGAGGTDTQY
TRBV4-3,ASSQDITGGASYSGSSYNEQF
TRBV4-1,ASSQPGTSPTRTDTQY
TRBV4-1,ASSPRDRGHEDTEAF
TRBV25-1,ASSGGYSNQPQH
TRBV4-1,ASSPQGQGLLDVLT
TRBV15,ATSRGRDRSLGAF
TRBV7-9,ASSLDWGIVGYT
TRBV28,ASSLMGDRVNIQY
TRBV20-1,TGTTYNEQF
TRBV29-1,SVAATNYEQY
TRBV7-9,ASSPVEGGSYNEQF